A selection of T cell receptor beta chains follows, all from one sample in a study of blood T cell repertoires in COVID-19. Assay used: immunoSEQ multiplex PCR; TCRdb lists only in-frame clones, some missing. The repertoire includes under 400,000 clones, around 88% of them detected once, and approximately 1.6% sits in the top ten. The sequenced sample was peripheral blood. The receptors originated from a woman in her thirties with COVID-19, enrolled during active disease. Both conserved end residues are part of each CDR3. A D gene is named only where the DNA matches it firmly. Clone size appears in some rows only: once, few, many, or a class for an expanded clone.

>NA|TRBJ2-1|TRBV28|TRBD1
TGTGCCAGCAGTAAAACCACAGGGGACCCGGTGCATGAGCAGTTCTTC
CASSKTTGDPVHEQFF
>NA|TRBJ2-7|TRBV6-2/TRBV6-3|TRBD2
TGTGCCAGCAGTATGCCATTGGGGGAGGGAAGCTACGAGCAGTACTTC
CASSMPLGEGSYEQYF
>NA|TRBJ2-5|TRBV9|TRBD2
TGTGCCAGCAGCGCGGGTAGCGGGGACAAGACCCAGTACTTC
CASSAGSGDKTQYF
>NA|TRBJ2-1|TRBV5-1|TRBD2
TGCGCCAGCAGCTTGACACTAGCGGGGGGTGGGAATGAGCAGTTCTTC
CASSLTLAGGGNEQFF
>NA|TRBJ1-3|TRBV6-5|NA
TGTGCCAGCGCCCCCGGGTCGGGCTCTGGAAACACCATATATTTT
CASAPGSGSGNTIYF
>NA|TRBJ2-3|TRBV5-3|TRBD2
TGTGCCAGAAGCCCGTTACCGGGACTAGCGGGGGATACGCAGTATTTT
CARSPLPGLAGDTQYF
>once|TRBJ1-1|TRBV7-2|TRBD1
TGTGCCAGCAGCTTAGTATCAGGGGGCGCGGGAGCTTTCTTT
CASSLVSGGAGAFF
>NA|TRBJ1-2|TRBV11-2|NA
TGTGCCAGCAGCCTTACCCACTTAAACTATGGCTACACCTTC
CASSLTHLNYGYTF
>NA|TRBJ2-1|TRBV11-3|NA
TGTGCCAGCAGCTTAGCCACCCGAGCGGTGGGTGGCAATGAGCAGTTCTTC
CASSLATRAVGGNEQFF
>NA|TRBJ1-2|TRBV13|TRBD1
TGTGCCAGCAGTTACGGACAGGGGGCCTCTGGCTACACCTTC
CASSYGQGASGYTF
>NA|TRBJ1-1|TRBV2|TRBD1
TGTGCCAGTCGGCAGGGGGGATCGGACACTGAAGCTTTCTTT
CASRQGGSDTEAFF
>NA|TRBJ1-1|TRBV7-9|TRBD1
TGTGCCAGCAAGCAGGGGGGAGACACTGAAGCTTTCTTT
CASKQGGDTEAFF
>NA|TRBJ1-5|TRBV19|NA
TGTGCCAGTAGTATAGACCCAGGGTACGATCAGCCCCAGCATTTT
CASSIDPGYDQPQHF
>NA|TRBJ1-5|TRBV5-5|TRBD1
TGTGCCAGCAGCCTGTCCCGGGACAGGGGGCTAGATCAGCCCCAGCATTTT
CASSLSRDRGLDQPQHF
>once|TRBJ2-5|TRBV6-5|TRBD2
TGTGCCAGCGGTAGCGGGGGGGCGGAGACCCAGTACTTC
CASGSGGAETQYF
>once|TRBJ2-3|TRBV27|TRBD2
TGTGCCAGCAGTCGTCGGCTAGCGGGGGGTCCAGATACGCAGTATTTT
CASSRRLAGGPDTQYF
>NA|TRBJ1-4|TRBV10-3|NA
TGTGCCATCAGTGAGTCGGGCAGGGCTGAAAAACTGTTTTTT
CAISESGRAEKLFF
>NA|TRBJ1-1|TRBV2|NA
TGTGCCAGCAGTGGAGACAGAGACACTGAAGCTTTCTTT
CASSGDRDTEAFF
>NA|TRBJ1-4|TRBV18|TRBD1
TGTGCCAGCTCACCAGGGGACAGTTACGCGGGGTCTAATGAAAAACTGTTTTTT
CASSPGDSYAGSNEKLFF
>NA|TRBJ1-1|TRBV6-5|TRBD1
TGTGCCAGCAGTTACGGACAGGGCAGAACTGAAGCTTTCTTT
CASSYGQGRTEAFF
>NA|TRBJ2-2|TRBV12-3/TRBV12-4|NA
TGTGCCAGCCTTCGGACCGGGGAGCTGTTTTTT
CASLRTGELFF
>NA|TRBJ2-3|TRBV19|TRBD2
TGTGCCAGTAGCGGGGGGGTTGTCACAGATACGCAGTATTTT
CASSGGVVTDTQYF
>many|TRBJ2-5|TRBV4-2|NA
TGTGCCAGCAGCCAACCTGGGGGGACCCAAGAGACCCAGTACTTC
CASSQPGGTQETQYF
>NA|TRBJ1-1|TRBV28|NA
TGTGCCAGCTTCGGGGTGAACACTGAAGCTTTCTTT
CASFGVNTEAFF
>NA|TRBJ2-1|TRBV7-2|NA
TGTGCCAGCAGCTTATATGGTACAGGGATCGATGAGCAGTTCTTC
CASSLYGTGIDEQFF
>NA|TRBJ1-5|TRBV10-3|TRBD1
TGTGCCATCAGGGGGGACAGAAATCAGCCCCAGCATTTT
CAIRGDRNQPQHF
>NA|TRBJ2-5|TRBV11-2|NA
TGTGCCAGCAGCTTAGTTGGGGGGGCGATGACACAAGAGACCCAGTACTTC
CASSLVGGAMTQETQYF
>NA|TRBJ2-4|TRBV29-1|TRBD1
TGCAGCGTCCGGGACAGCAAAAACATTCAGTACTTC
CSVRDSKNIQYF
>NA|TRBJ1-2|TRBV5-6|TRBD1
TGTGCCAGCAGCTTGGGTACAGGGGCCACCTATGGCTACACCTTC
CASSLGTGATYGYTF
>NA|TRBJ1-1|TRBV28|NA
TGTGCCAGCAGTTTTCCTGCCAGCGGGGACACTGAAGCTTTCTTT
CASSFPASGDTEAFF
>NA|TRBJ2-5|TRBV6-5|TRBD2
TGTGCCAGCAGCTCTAGCGGCTGGGAGGGGACCCAGTACTTC
CASSSSGWEGTQYF
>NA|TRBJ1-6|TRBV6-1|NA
TGTGCCAGCAGTGAATCATCTTCGGGCTCCTATAATTCACCCCTCCACTTT
CASSESSSGSYNSPLHF
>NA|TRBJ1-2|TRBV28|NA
TGTGCCAGCAGTTTACAGGGTTGGGGCTACACCTTC
CASSLQGWGYTF
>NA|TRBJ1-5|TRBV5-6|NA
TGTGCCAGCAGCTTAGGCGGGACGAGGTATAGCAATCAGCCCCAGCATTTT
CASSLGGTRYSNQPQHF
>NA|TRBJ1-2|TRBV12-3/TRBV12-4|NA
TGTGCCAGCAGTTTACCCCCAGGCGGCTACACCTTC
CASSLPPGGYTF
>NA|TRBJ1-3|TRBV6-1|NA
TGTGCCAGCAGTGAAGGGACAGCCTCTGGAAACACCATATATTTT
CASSEGTASGNTIYF
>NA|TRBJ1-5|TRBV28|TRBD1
TGTGCCACACAGGGGGAAAGCAATCAGCCCCAGCATTTT
CATQGESNQPQHF
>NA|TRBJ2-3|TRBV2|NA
TGTGCCAGCAGTTTTTACACAGATACGCAGTATTTT
CASSFYTDTQYF
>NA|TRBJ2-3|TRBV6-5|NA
TGTGCCAGCAGTTACTTAGGCGGGGGCCCCTCCCGTACGCAGTATTTT
CASSYLGGGPSRTQYF
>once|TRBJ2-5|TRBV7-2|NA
TGTGCCAGCAGCCTACATGGGCAGAGCAGAGAGACCCAGTACTTC
CASSLHGQSRETQYF
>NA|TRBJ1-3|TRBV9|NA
TGTGCCAGCAGCGTAGATATAGGGGGTGGAAACACCATATATTTT
CASSVDIGGGNTIYF
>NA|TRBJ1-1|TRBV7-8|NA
TGTGCCAGCAGCTTAGCGGGGCATAGGAACACTGAAGCTTTCTTT
CASSLAGHRNTEAFF
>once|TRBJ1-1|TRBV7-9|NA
TGTGCCAGCAGCGTTCGAGGGGCCGGGAGGGCTTTCTTT
CASSVRGAGRAFF
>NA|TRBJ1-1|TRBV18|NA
TGTGCCAGCTCACCACTCGTGGCATCCTTGGCGAACACTGAAGCTTTCTTT
CASSPLVASLANTEAFF
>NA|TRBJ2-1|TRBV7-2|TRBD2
TGTGCCAGCAGCCCACCCCTAGCGGGGGTTGATGAGCAGTTCTTC
CASSPPLAGVDEQFF